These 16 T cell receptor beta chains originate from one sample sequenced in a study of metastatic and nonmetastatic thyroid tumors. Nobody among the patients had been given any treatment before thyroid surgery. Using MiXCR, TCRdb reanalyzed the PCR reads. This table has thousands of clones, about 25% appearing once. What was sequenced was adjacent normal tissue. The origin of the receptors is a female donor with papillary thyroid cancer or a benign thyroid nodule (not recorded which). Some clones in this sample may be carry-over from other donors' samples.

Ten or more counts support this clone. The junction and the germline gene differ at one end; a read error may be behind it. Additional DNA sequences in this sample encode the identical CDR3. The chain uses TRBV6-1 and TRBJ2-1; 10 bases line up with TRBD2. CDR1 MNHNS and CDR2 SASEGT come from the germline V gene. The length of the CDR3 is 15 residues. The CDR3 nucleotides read TGTGCCAGCAGTCCTAGCGGGAGCTCCTACAATGGGCAGTTCTTC. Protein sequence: CASSPSGSSYNGQFF.

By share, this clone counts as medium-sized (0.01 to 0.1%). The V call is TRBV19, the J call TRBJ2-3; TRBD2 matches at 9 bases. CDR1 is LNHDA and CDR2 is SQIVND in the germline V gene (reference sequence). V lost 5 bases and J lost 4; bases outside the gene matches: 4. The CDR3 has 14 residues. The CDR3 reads CASSFLAGADTQYF. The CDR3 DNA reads TGTGCCAGTAGTTTCTTAGCGGGAGCAGATACGCAGTATTTT.

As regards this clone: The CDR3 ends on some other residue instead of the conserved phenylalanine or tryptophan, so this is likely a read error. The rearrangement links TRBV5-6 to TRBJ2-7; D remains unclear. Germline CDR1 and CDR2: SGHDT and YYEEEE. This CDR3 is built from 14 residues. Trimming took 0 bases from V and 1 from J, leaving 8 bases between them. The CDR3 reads CASSLGSNSYEQYL. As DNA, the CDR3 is TGTGCCAGCAGCTTGGGATCTAATTCCTACGAGCAGTACCTC.

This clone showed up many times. CDR3: CASSQGRLAGGAETQYF. In nucleotides, the CDR3 is TGTGCCAGCAGCCAGGGCCGACTAGCGGGAGGGGCGGAGACCCAGTACTTC. This chain uses TRBV9 with TRBJ2-5; 14 nucleotides agree with TRBD2. The J segment lost 5 bases and the V segment lost 4 bases, leaving 10 bases of the junction unmatched. The CDR3 is 17 residues long. Germline V gives CDR1 SGDLS, CDR2 YYNGEE.

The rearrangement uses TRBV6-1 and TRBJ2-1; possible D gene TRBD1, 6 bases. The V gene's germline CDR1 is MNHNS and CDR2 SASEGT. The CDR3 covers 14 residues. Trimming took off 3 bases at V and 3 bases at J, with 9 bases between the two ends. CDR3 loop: CASSDGTFYNEQFF. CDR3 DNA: TGTGCCAGCAGTGACGGGACATTCTACAATGAGCAGTTCTTC.

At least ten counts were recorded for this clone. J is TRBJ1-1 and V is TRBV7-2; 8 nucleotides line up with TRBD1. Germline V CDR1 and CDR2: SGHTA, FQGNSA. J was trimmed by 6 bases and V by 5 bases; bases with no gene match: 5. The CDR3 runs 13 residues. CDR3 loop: CASSPDRGSEAFF. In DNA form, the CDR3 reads TGTGCCAGCAGCCCCGACAGGGGATCTGAAGCTTTCTTT.

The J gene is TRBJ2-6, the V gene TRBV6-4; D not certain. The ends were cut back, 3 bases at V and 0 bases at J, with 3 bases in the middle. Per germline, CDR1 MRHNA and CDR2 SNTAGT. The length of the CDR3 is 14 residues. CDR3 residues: CASSEGSGANVLTF. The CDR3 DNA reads TGTGCCAGCAGTGAAGGCTCTGGGGCCAACGTCCTGACTTTC.

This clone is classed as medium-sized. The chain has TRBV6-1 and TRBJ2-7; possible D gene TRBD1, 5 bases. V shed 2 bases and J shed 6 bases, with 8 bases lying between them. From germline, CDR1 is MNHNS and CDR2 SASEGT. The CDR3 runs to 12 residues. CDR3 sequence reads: CASSEIRGEQYF. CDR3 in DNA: TGTGCCAGCAGTGAAATTAGGGGCGAGCAGTACTTC.

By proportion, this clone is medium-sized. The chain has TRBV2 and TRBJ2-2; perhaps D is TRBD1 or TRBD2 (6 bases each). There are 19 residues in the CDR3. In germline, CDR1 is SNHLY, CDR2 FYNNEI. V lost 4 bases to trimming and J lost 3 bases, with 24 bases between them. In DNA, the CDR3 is TGTGCCAGCAGTGGGGTGGGGGCCGCGGGGCTTGGCGACACCGGGGAGCTGTTTTTT. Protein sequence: CASSGVGAAGLGDTGELFF.

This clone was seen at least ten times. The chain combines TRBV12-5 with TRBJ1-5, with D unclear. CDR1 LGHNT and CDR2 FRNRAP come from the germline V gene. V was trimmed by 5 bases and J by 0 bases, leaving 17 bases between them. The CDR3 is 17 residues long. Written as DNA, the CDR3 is TGTGCTAGTGGTATTGGGCAGATTGGGTATAGCAATCAGCCCCAGCATTTT. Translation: CASGIGQIGYSNQPQHF.

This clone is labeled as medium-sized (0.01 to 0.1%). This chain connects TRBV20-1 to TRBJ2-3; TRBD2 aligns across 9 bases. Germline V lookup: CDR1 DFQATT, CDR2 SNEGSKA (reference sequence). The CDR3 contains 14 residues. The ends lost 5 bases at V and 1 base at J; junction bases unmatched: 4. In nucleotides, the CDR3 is TGCAGTGCTGGTAGCGGGAGTGGCACAGATACGCAGTATTTT. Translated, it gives CSAGSGSGTDTQYF.

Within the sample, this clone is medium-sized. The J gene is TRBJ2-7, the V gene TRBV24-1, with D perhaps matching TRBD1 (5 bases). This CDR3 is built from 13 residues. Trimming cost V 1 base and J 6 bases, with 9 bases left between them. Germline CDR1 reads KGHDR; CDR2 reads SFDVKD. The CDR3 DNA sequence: TGTGCCACCAGTGATTTCTGGGGCGGCGAGCAGTACTTC. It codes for CATSDFWGGEQYF.

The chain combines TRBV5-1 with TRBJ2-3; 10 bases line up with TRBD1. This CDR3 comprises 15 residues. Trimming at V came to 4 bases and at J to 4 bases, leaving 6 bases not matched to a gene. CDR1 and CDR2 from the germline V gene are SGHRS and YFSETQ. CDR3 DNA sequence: TGCGCCAGCAGCACAGGACAGGGGGGGTCAGATACGCAGTATTTT. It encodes CASSTGQGGSDTQYF.

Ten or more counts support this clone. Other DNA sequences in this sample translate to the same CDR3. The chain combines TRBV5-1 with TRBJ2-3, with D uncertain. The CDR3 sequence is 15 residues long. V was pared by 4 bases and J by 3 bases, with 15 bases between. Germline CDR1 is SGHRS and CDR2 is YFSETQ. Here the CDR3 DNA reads TGCGCCAGCAGCCACGTACAAGTGGGGACAGATACGCAGTATTTT. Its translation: CASSHVQVGTDTQYF.

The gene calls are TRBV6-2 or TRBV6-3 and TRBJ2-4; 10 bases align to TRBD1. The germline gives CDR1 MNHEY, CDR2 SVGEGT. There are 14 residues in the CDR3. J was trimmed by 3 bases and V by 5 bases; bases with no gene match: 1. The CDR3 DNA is TGTGCCAGCAGTGACAGGGGGCGCAAAAACATTCAGTACTTC. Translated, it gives CASSDRGRKNIQYF.

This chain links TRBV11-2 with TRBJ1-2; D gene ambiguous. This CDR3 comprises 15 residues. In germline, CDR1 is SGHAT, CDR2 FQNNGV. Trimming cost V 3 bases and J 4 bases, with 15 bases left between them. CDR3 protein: CASSFGGGDVYGYTF. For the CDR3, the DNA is TGTGCCAGCAGCTTCGGTGGAGGTGACGTCTATGGCTACACCTTC.